This T cell receptor (beta chain) is drawn from a study of blood T cells in healthy people across ages (dated by TCRdb to 2015 to 2017). Concerning the study at large: Template switching captured roughly one uniquely barcoded TCR beta cDNA molecule per two T cells in model experiments. Using the same blood draw, the study looked at two additional independent replicas of 1 million unique cDNA reads for two donors, one aged 18 to 30 and the other aged 80 or older. Age-related changes in TCR beta repertoire diversity were measured in the study by deep sequencing normalized with unique cDNA molecular identifiers. To avoid experimental bias, donors of different ages were distributed randomly across sequencing lanes. The donors were split into four age groups: young (average around 15 years), middle-aged (39), aged (approximately 60) and long-lived (about 82).

The CDR3 measures 16 amino acids from cysteine to phenylalanine. The entry retains the CDR3 DNA only, 48 bases that are in frame from base 1. From the germline V gene, CDR1 is SGHVS and CDR2 is FQNEAQ. Trimming removed 5 bases from V and 1 base from J; the gene matches leave 8 bases unexplained. Study-level results and caveats: Because the CMV infection status of the donors was unknown, age-related changes in expanded clonotypes may potentially have been confounded. Since profiling was done on bulk unsorted PBMCs, naive and antigen-experienced compartments could not be conclusively compared. Estimates of total diversity based on one million sequenced T cells were considered lower bounds and underestimates. Observed TCR beta diversity correlated strongly with the percentage of naive T cells measured by flow cytometry. The long-lived group showed more naive CD4+ T cells, fewer expanded clones and increased TCR diversity than the aged group, suggesting age selection. Observed TCR beta diversity per million T cells fell roughly linearly with age, and a significant reduction was already apparent by age about 38.

Donors were roughly 40 systemically healthy Caucasian individuals from Russia aged roughly 6 to 90 years. About 9.1 milliliters of peripheral blood were collected from each donor into EDTA-treated Vacutainer tubes. PBMCs were isolated by Ficoll-Paque density-gradient centrifugation, with at least 7 million obtained per sample. Trizol reagent was used to extract total RNA from PBMCs, with at least 5 micrograms per sample. Naive CD45RAhigh/CD27high T cell percentages were measured by flow cytometry on a PBMC aliquot from every donor. Worth noting for this clonotype: Its binding antigen is unknown. No base-level quality is on record; no much larger clone is a single base apart.

Libraries were made using 5' RACE. Sequencing took place on an Illumina HiSeq 2500. A second PCR of about 7 to 12 cycles was run with a J-beta primer mix and a sample-barcoded 5' primer. A template-switch 5' adaptor carrying 12 random nucleotides introduced a unique molecular identifier onto each TCR beta cDNA molecule. Each sample yielded at least 2.5 million CDR3-containing paired-end reads. First-strand cDNA was synthesized from all RNA with the Mint cDNA synthesis kit, primed by a TRBC-specific oligonucleotide. Following uracil-DNA glycosylase treatment, all cDNA underwent a first 18-cycle PCR with the universal primers M1SS and BC2_uni_R. Turning to the authors' computational methods: For normalization, 1 million high-quality reads, each with a distinct molecular identifier, were randomly selected from each sample. Instead of being binned into consensus sequences, reads that shared molecular identifiers were thrown out. MiTCR, set to a Q25 quality threshold and the strictest error-elimination algorithm, was used for CDR3 identification, clonotype clustering and error correction. A nonparametric unseen species model using Euler transformation provided a lower-bound estimate of total TCR beta diversity. TCRdb cleaned the public reads at Q25 with fastp, built clones with MiXCR and kept in-frame beta chains. Each CDR3 protein gets just one entry, which takes the most common genes and DNA from the rows behind it. What appears here as the V and J calls and clone size reflects TCRdb's work, not the paper's. The table for this sample lists 380,000 or so distinct CDR3 sequences; 50% to 60% of them were counted only once. Roughly 51% of the sample is taken by the ten largest.

Sample: blood. The chain couples TRBV7-8 to TRBJ2-3; 8 of the junction bases match TRBD2. This clonotype originated in a man aged 55 to 70 in good health. The CDR3 region has the sequence CASSLRTSSRTDTQYF. At the DNA level, the sequence is TGTGCCAGCAGCCTCCGGACTAGCTCCCGCACAGATACGCAGTATTTT.